This T cell receptor (beta chain) was captured by sequencing in a study of T cells in Graves' hyperthyroidism and ophthalmopathy. The germline V gene has CDR1 SGHVS and CDR2 FNYEAQ. Trimming left V 4 bases short and J 3 bases short, with 13 bases between. This CDR3 is built from 14 residues. It was RNA transcripts that yielded the amplified TCR beta CDR3 regions. Using the HTBI primer set, a first-round RT-PCR was run on the TCR CDR3. TCRdb fed the multiplex PCR reads into MiXCR, producing one record per CDR3 protein. The sample holds hundreds of thousands of distinct CDR3 sequences, around 14% seen once.

The sequenced sample consisted of blood. This TCR was recovered from a woman younger than 45 with Graves' hyperthyroidism that later progressed to Graves' ophthalmopathy. The gene calls are TRBV7-6 and TRBJ2-7; possibly TRBD1 for D (6 bases). The CDR3 loop reads CASSSGPDSYEQYF. The CDR3 DNA is TGTGCCAGCAGCTCGGGACCGGACAGCTACGAGCAGTACTTC. Supplemented by reference TRBV7-6 and TRBJ2-7, the full variable domain reads GAGVSQSPRYKVTKRGQDVALRCDPISGHVSLYWYRQALGQGPEFLTYFNYEAQQDKSGLPNDRFSAERPEGSISTLTIQRTEQRDSAMYRCASSSGPDSYEQYFGPGTRLTVT.